This TCR beta chain emerged from a study of T-cell reconstitution after alpha-beta-depleted transplantation in children. Findings and limits, study-wide: Newly made T cells mostly supplied T-cell counts and diversity one year after transplant. Several hundred rapidly expanded clones from non-depleted graft cells reportedly supplied alpha-beta T cells about two months post-transplant.

This clonotype was seen at least ten times. Its antigen is unknown. The germline V gene encodes CDR1 LNHDA and CDR2 SQIVND (reference sequence). The length of the CDR3 is 16 residues. V was trimmed by 5 bases and J by 4 bases, leaving 20 bases between them. The library targeted TCRbeta and was prepared with unique molecular identifiers. TCRdb re-analysed the PCR reads in MiXCR, keeping a single row per CDR3 protein. The sample records a few hundred thousand distinct CDR3 sequences, roughly 16% being singletons. The sequences come from PBMCs, mostly from graft donor cells, collected 360 days after TCRalphabeta/CD19-depleted stem cell transplant. The source is a boy under two years old who had a stem cell transplant for Wiskott-Aldrich syndrome, so the T cells may come from the graft donor. V and J are TRBV19 and TRBJ1-2, with D maybe TRBD1 (6 bases). Written as DNA, the CDR3 is TGTGCCAGTAGTTACGACCCGGACAGCCTAACCTATGGCTACACCTTC. This gives the protein CASSYDPDSLTYGYTF.